The entry below gives a single TCR beta chain sequence along with its context. Unmatched junction bases numbered 13, after V lost 4 bases and J lost 5 bases. This CDR3 comprises 17 residues. The germline V gene encodes CDR1 SGHKS and CDR2 YYEKEE (reference sequence). This sample was taken from a study of blood T cell repertoires in COVID-19. Study-wide context: COVID-19 samples from acute and convalescent phases originated in the United States, Italy and Spain. Sample material is recorded as cDNA or gDNA derived from T cells, B-cell-depleted T cells, or PBMCs.

Sequencing was performed with immunoSEQ multiplex PCR; in TCRdb, only in-frame clones are kept and a portion is missing. The table has about 160,000 clones, roughly 85% seen once. V is TRBV5-5 and J is TRBJ1-5, with 9 bases that match TRBD1. The specimen sequenced was peripheral blood. The source of this sequence is a human donor with acute or convalescent COVID-19. The donor label of this sample is uncertain. The DNA for the CDR3 is TGTGCCAGCAGCGAAGGTCCCGGACAGGGGAGTTATCAGCCCCAGCATTTT. Amino acids: CASSEGPGQGSYQPQHF.